Listed below are T cell receptor beta chains from one sample, sequenced in a study of shared clonotypes between healthy human individuals. Measured with immunoSEQ multiplex PCR; TCRdb has only the in-frame clones, and not every one. Among about 520,000 clones listed, around four fifths were seen once. The sequencing input was PBMCs. These receptors originate from a woman aged 40 to 50 in good health. Some clones in this sample may be carry-over from other donors' samples. The CDR3 runs from the conserved cysteine through the conserved F or W. The D gene is left open where the match is weak. A row's size may be missing; if present it is once, few, many or a size class.

size: -; D: TRBD1; V: TRBV5-5; J: TRBJ1-2; length: 15; CDR3: CASSFGTGNIYGYTF; DNA: TGTGCCAGCAGCTTCGGGACAGGGAATATCTATGGCTACACCTTC
size: -; D: -; V: TRBV10-2; J: TRBJ2-5; length: 16; CDR3: CASSERVAARGETQYF; DNA: TGCGCCAGCAGTGAGAGGGTAGCGGCCCGTGGGGAGACCCAGTACTTC
size: -; D: -; V: TRBV6-6; J: TRBJ1-1; length: 14; CDR3: CASSYSRGNTEAFF; DNA: TGTGCCAGCAGTTACTCTCGGGGGAACACTGAAGCTTTCTTT
size: -; D: TRBD1; V: TRBV6-6; J: TRBJ1-5; length: 16; CDR3: CASRGTGVLSNQPQHF; DNA: TGTGCCAGCAGAGGGACAGGGGTCCTTAGCAATCAGCCCCAGCATTTT
size: many; D: TRBD1; V: TRBV29-1; J: TRBJ2-2; length: 13; CDR3: CSVNRGGTGELFF; DNA: TGCAGCGTTAACAGGGGCGGCACCGGGGAGCTGTTTTTT
size: -; D: TRBD2; V: TRBV16; J: TRBJ2-4; length: 16; CDR3: CASSLGLAGSKNIQYF; DNA: TGTGCCAGCAGCCTGGGACTAGCGGGAAGCAAAAACATTCAGTACTTC
size: -; D: TRBD1; V: TRBV14; J: TRBJ2-7; length: 15; CDR3: CASSTRDRTSYEQYF; DNA: TGTGCCAGCAGCACCCGGGACAGGACATCCTACGAGCAGTACTTC
size: -; D: -; V: TRBV6-5; J: TRBJ1-5; length: 12; CDR3: CAVGGLGEPQHF; DNA: TGTGCCGTGGGAGGCCTAGGTGAGCCCCAGCATTTT
size: few; D: TRBD2; V: TRBV5-4; J: TRBJ2-5; length: 13; CDR3: CASSLAGAETQYF; DNA: TGTGCCAGCAGCTTAGCGGGAGCAGAGACCCAGTACTTC
size: few; D: -; V: TRBV5-6; J: TRBJ2-7; length: 14; CDR3: CASSGDPTAYEQYF; DNA: TGTGCCAGCAGCGGGGACCCGACTGCCTACGAGCAGTACTTC
size: few; D: TRBD1; V: TRBV27; J: TRBJ2-5; length: 16; CDR3: CASSLGRGLMMETQYF; DNA: TGTGCCAGCAGTTTGGGCAGGGGGCTTATGATGGAGACCCAGTACTTC
size: -; D: -; V: TRBV7-2; J: TRBJ1-1; length: 16; CDR3: CASSLAPGAVGAEAFF; DNA: TGTGCCAGCAGTCTCGCGCCGGGGGCGGTAGGTGCTGAAGCTTTCTTT
size: few; D: -; V: TRBV5-1; J: TRBJ1-5; length: 18; CDR3: CASSLAGRPGHRVQPQHF; DNA: TGCGCCAGCAGCTTGGCCGGCCGTCCGGGACACCGGGTCCAGCCCCAGCATTTT
size: -; D: TRBD2; V: TRBV5-6; J: TRBJ2-7; length: 16; CDR3: CASSPWWLADSYEQYF; DNA: TGTGCCAGCAGCCCCTGGTGGCTAGCGGACTCCTACGAGCAGTACTTC
size: -; D: TRBD2; V: TRBV5-6; J: TRBJ2-1; length: 15; CDR3: CASSPAGGRWNEQFF; DNA: TGTGCCAGCAGCCCAGCGGGAGGGCGGTGGAATGAGCAGTTCTTC
size: -; D: -; V: TRBV7-3; J: TRBJ2-7; length: 13; CDR3: CASSLYPRYEQYF; DNA: TGTGCCAGCAGCTTATATCCGCGCTACGAGCAGTACTTC
size: -; D: TRBD2; V: TRBV28; J: TRBJ2-3; length: 15; CDR3: CASSFGSGEPDTQYF; DNA: TGTGCCAGCAGTTTCGGTAGCGGGGAGCCAGATACGCAGTATTTT
size: -; D: -; V: TRBV5-6; J: TRBJ1-1; length: 14; CDR3: CASSLGGGWTEAFF; DNA: TGTGCCAGCAGCTTGGGGGGCGGATGGACTGAAGCTTTCTTT
size: -; D: TRBD1; V: TRBV9; J: TRBJ2-7; length: 15; CDR3: CASSARTGPSYEQYF; DNA: TGTGCCAGCAGCGCGAGGACAGGCCCGTCCTACGAGCAGTACTTC
size: once; D: TRBD1; V: TRBV10-1; J: TRBJ2-7; length: 15; CDR3: CASSETGTGVYEQYF; DNA: TGCGCCAGCAGTGAGACCGGGACAGGGGTCTACGAGCAGTACTTC
size: -; D: -; V: TRBV11-1; J: TRBJ2-2; length: 17; CDR3: CASSPAGLGSGAGELFF; DNA: TGTGCCAGCAGCCCAGCAGGGCTGGGATCGGGCGCCGGGGAGCTGTTTTTT
size: -; D: TRBD2; V: TRBV14; J: TRBJ2-5; length: 15; CDR3: CASSPSGLAGFTYYF; DNA: TGTGCCAGCAGCCCATCGGGACTAGCGGGATTTACCTACTACTTC
size: -; D: -; V: TRBV7-2; J: TRBJ1-2; length: 14; CDR3: CASSLDPGPDGYTF; DNA: TGTGCCAGCAGCTTAGATCCAGGGCCGGATGGCTACACCTTC
size: -; D: TRBD1; V: TRBV5-1; J: TRBJ2-5; length: 15; CDR3: CASSSTGQGQETQYF; DNA: TGCGCCAGCAGCTCGACGGGACAGGGGCAAGAGACCCAGTACTTC
size: few; D: -; V: TRBV5-1; J: TRBJ1-1; length: 14; CDR3: CASSPRVEGTEAFF; DNA: TGCGCCAGCAGCCCGAGAGTGGAGGGCACTGAAGCTTTCTTT
size: -; D: TRBD1; V: TRBV6-1; J: TRBJ1-2; length: 14; CDR3: CASSEMGDRGGYTF; DNA: TGTGCCAGCAGTGAAATGGGGGACAGAGGCGGCTACACCTTC
size: -; D: TRBD1; V: TRBV2; J: TRBJ2-7; length: 14; CDR3: CASSAQTGSYEQYF; DNA: TGTGCCAGCAGCGCACAGACAGGGTCCTACGAGCAGTACTTC
size: -; D: TRBD1; V: TRBV6-5; J: TRBJ2-1; length: 16; CDR3: CASSSPGQGTYNEQFF; DNA: TGTGCCAGCAGTTCACCGGGACAGGGAACCTACAATGAGCAGTTCTTC
size: -; D: TRBD2; V: TRBV30; J: TRBJ2-2; length: 16; CDR3: CASKPRLAGEAGELFF; DNA: TGTGCCTCTAAACCCCGACTAGCGGGAGAAGCCGGGGAGCTGTTTTTT
size: few; D: -; V: TRBV18; J: TRBJ1-4; length: 15; CDR3: CASSPQAQGGEKLFF; DNA: TGTGCCAGCTCGCCGCAAGCACAGGGAGGAGAAAAACTGTTTTTT
size: -; D: TRBD2; V: TRBV5-8; J: TRBJ2-1; length: 16; CDR3: CASSLGTSARSNEQFF; DNA: TGTGCCAGCAGCTTGGGGACTAGCGCGAGATCCAATGAGCAGTTCTTC
size: -; D: TRBD2; V: TRBV7-2; J: TRBJ2-7; length: 15; CDR3: CASSWRGTSAYEQYF; DNA: TGTGCCAGCAGTTGGAGGGGGACTAGCGCGTACGAGCAGTACTTC
size: -; D: -; V: TRBV28; J: TRBJ2-1; length: 13; CDR3: CASTESSYNEQFF; DNA: TGTGCCAGCACCGAAAGCTCCTACAATGAGCAGTTCTTC